This TCR beta chain was sequenced for a study of blood T cell repertoires in COVID-19. Measured with immunoSEQ multiplex PCR; TCRdb has only the in-frame clones, and not every one. The data hold some 180,000 clones, with less than 80% observed a single time. The CDR3 is 15 residues long. The trim removed 2 bases at V and 11 bases at J, leaving 13 bases unmatched. Germline V CDR1 and CDR2: SGHKS, YYEKEE (reference sequence). The rearrangement joins TRBV5-5 to TRBJ2-7; 10 nucleotides align to TRBD2. Sequencing was performed on peripheral blood. The receptor was isolated from a man in his forties or fifties who had recovered from COVID-19. As DNA, the CDR3 is TGTGCCAGCAGCTTTAATTCTGAGCGGGAGGGCCGCAAGTACTTC. Amino acid sequence: CASSFNSEREGRKYF. Based on the CDR3 plus reference TRBV5-5 and TRBJ2-7, the full variable domain is DAGVTQSPTHLIKTRGQQVTLRCSPISGHKSVSWYQQVLGQGPQFIFQYYEKEERGRGNFPDRFSARQFPNYSSELNVNALLLGDSALYLCASSFNSEREGRKYFGPGTRLTVT.